What follows are 29 T cell receptor beta chains derived from one specimen sequenced in a study of blood T cell repertoires in COVID-19. Clones were sequenced by immunoSEQ multiplex PCR, and TCRdb holds only the in-frame ones, with some missing. Here the sample spans 300,000 to 400,000 clones, roughly 90% being singletons. Specimen: PBMCs or T cells enriched from blood (not recorded which). Source of these receptors: a man aged 55 to 70 who had recovered from COVID-19.

The gene calls are TRBV19 and TRBJ2-2, with 8 bases that match TRBD1. Trimming removed 6 bases from V and 4 bases from J; junction bases left unmatched: 4. The CDR3 is 14 residues long. From germline, CDR1 is LNHDA and CDR2 SQIVND (reference sequence). The CDR3 DNA sequence: TGTGCCAGTAGACTGGGACAGGTCACCGGGGAGCTGTTTTTT. It specifies CASRLGQVTGELFF.

The chain recombines TRBV4-3 with TRBJ2-1; D unresolved. Germline loops: CDR1 LGHNA, CDR2 YSLEER. The CDR3 sequence is 16 residues long. Trimming left V 1 base short and J 6 bases short, with 16 bases between. For the CDR3, the DNA is TGCGCCAGCAGCCAAGGCCGGAGTCGCCCCATCAATGAGCAGTTCTTC. Its translation is CASSQGRSRPINEQFF.

The chain combines TRBV19 with TRBJ2-3; 7 nucleotides align to TRBD1. The CDR3 length is 14 residues. V trimming: 6 bases; J trimming: 2 bases; junction bases outside the gene matches: 5. The germline CDR1 and CDR2 sequences are LNHDA and SQIVND (reference sequence). In nucleotides, the CDR3 is TGTGCCAGTAGGAGGGACAGAGACACAGATACGCAGTATTTT. The encoded protein is CASRRDRDTDTQYF.

A note on this clone: At one end, the junction sequence differs from germline, possibly due to a read error. The V gene is TRBV7-2, the J gene TRBJ2-7, with D possibly being TRBD1 (6 bases). CDR1 SGHTA and CDR2 FQGNSA come from the germline V gene. The CDR3 extends over 12 amino acids. The CDR3 DNA sequence: TGTGCCAGCAGCTTGTTAACCGGACAGCCACACTTC. Its translation: CASSLLTGQPHF.

The chain is built from TRBV24-1 and TRBJ2-1, with no clear D. Germline CDR1 reads KGHDR; CDR2 reads SFDVKD. CDR3 length equals 14 residues. V was shortened by 5 bases and J by 3 bases, with 10 bases between the two germline ends. This CDR3 is CATSATENYNEQFF. CDR3 nucleotide sequence: TGTGCCACCAGTGCAACGGAGAACTACAATGAGCAGTTCTTC.

The chain employs TRBV12-3 or TRBV12-4 and TRBJ1-1; D might be TRBD1 (5 bases). The CDR3 is 13 amino acids. V lost 7 bases to trimming and J lost 5 bases, with 14 bases between them. DNA for the CDR3: TGTGCCAGCACCAAGGGGTCGTGGACTGAAGCTTTCTTT. It codes for CASTKGSWTEAFF.

The rearrangement uses TRBV6-6 and TRBJ1-1, with TRBD1 matching over 7 bases. The V segment lost 5 bases and the J segment 4 bases; nucleotides outside the gene matches: 7. Germline CDR1 is MNHNY and CDR2 is SVGAGI (reference sequence). The CDR3 loop spans 14 amino acids. CDR3 protein: CASSPGTALTEAFF. The CDR3 DNA reads TGTGCCAGCAGTCCTGGGACAGCGCTCACTGAAGCTTTCTTT.

The V gene is TRBV5-5, the J gene TRBJ1-2, with a tentative D call TRBD1 (6 bases). Germline CDR1 and CDR2: SGHKS and YYEKEE (reference sequence). V shed 7 bases and J shed 6 bases, with 25 bases lying between them. The CDR3 length is 16 residues. In DNA form, the CDR3 reads TGTGCCAGCGATCCAAAAGGGGGGGCGCAGCCCGATGGCTACACCTTC. Encoded protein: CASDPKGGAQPDGYTF.

V and J are TRBV19 and TRBJ1-1; possible D gene TRBD1, 5 bases. The CDR3 spans 14 residues. Germline CDR1 and CDR2: LNHDA and SQIVND (reference sequence). V was trimmed by 6 bases and J by 1 base, leaving 12 bases between them. The chain's CDR3 is CASSRGGRNTEAFF. The CDR3 region has the DNA TGTGCCAGTAGCCGCGGGGGGAGGAACACTGAAGCTTTCTTT.

The chain couples TRBV5-1 to TRBJ2-5; TRBD1 agrees at 8 bases. This CDR3 contains 16 residues. Trimming removed 1 base from V and 2 bases from J; junction bases left unmatched: 7. Per germline, CDR1 SGHRS and CDR2 YFSETQ. CDR3 DNA: TGCGCCAGCAGCTTGAGGGACAGGTTAATGCAAGAGACCCAGTACTTC. Translated, it gives CASSLRDRLMQETQYF. Full variable domain (rest looked up from reference TRBV5-1 and TRBJ2-5): KAGVTQTPRYLIKTRGQQVTLSCSPISGHRSVSWYQQTPGQGLQFLFEYFSETQRNKGNFPGRFSGRQFSNSRSEMNVSTLELGDSALYLCASSLRDRLMQETQYFGPGTRLLVL.

The V and J genes are TRBV4-1 and TRBJ1-3; tentative D call: TRBD1 (6 bases). The CDR3 extends over 18 amino acids. The V gene's germline CDR1 is MGHRA and CDR2 YSYEKL. The germline V and J ends were trimmed by 0 bases and 1 base, with 16 bases remaining between them. CDR3 nucleotide sequence: TGCGCCAGCAGCCAAGAAGGGGGAGGGGGACGGTCTGGAAACACCATATATTTT. It yields the protein CASSQEGGGGRSGNTIYF.

This clone was seen just once. This sequence joins TRBV4-2 and TRBJ2-7, with 10 positions matching TRBD2. V shed 0 bases and J 4 bases; nucleotides not matched to a gene: 6. Germline V gene data show CDR1 as LGHNA and CDR2 as YNFKEQ. CDR3 length: 16 residues. The CDR3 sequence is CASSQDRGTSVYEQYF. As DNA, the CDR3 is TGTGCCAGCAGCCAAGATAGGGGGACTAGCGTTTACGAGCAGTACTTC.

This chain uses TRBV27 with TRBJ2-7; 9 nucleotides match TRBD1. Germline V gene data show CDR1 as MNHEY and CDR2 as SMNVEV (reference sequence). CDR3 size: 16 residues. The J segment lost 3 bases and the V segment lost 8 bases, leaving 14 bases of the junction unmatched. The CDR3 DNA sequence: TGTGCCAGCCGCCCAACACCCGGGACAGGGTACTACGAGCAGTACTTC. This gives the protein CASRPTPGTGYYEQYF.

The CDR3 DNA is TGTGCCTGGAGCCAGGTTAATAGCAATCAGCCCCAGCATTTT. Its protein is CAWSQVNSNQPQHF. This sequence joins TRBV30 and TRBJ1-5; D unresolved. Germline V gene data show CDR1 as GTSNPN and CDR2 as SVGIG (reference sequence). The V gene lost 3 bases and the J gene lost 0 bases, with 9 bases spanning the gap. This CDR3 contains 14 residues.

The chain couples TRBV7-2 to TRBJ1-3, with D possibly matching TRBD1 (5 bases). This CDR3 contains 15 residues. V was clipped by 1 base and J by 2 bases, with 9 bases between them. The germline V gene has CDR1 SGHTA and CDR2 FQGNSA. CDR3 DNA: TGTGCCAGCAGCTTAGGACAGAGAACTGGAAACACCATATATTTT. Its protein product is CASSLGQRTGNTIYF.

Only a few counts were recorded for this clone. The chain joins TRBV11-3 to TRBJ2-3; a possible D gene is TRBD1 (6 bases). This CDR3 contains 15 residues. With 1 base removed from V and 2 bases from J, the gap between germline ends came to 10 bases. Germline V gives CDR1 SGHNT, CDR2 YENEEA. The CDR3 is CASSLGRGHTDTQYF. Here the CDR3 DNA reads TGTGCCAGCAGCTTAGGTAGGGGACACACAGATACGCAGTATTTT.

The V call is TRBV2, the J call TRBJ2-7; TRBD2 matches 9 bases. The CDR3 is made up of 18 amino acids. V was clipped by 4 bases and J by 2 bases; unmatched bases: 15. Germline V gene sequence: CDR1 SNHLY, CDR2 FYNNEI. The CDR3: CASSVRSIFAGGTYEQYF. In DNA, the CDR3 is TGTGCCAGCAGTGTGCGGTCAATATTTGCGGGGGGGACCTACGAGCAGTACTTC.

This rearrangement joins TRBV11-2 to TRBJ2-7; 9 bases are a match to TRBD2. With V trimmed by 1 base and J by 5 bases, 15 bases remained unmatched. CDR3 length: 18 residues. Germline CDR1 reads SGHAT; CDR2 reads FQNNGV. The CDR3 DNA reads TGTGCCAGCAGCTTAGCTTCCGCGGGAGGGCTCCTTATCCACGAGCAGTACTTC. Encoded protein: CASSLASAGGLLIHEQYF.

The V gene is TRBV4-1, the J gene TRBJ2-7; 10 bases align to TRBD2. The CDR3 is made up of 17 amino acids. Germline V lookup: CDR1 MGHRA, CDR2 YSYEKL. J lost 5 bases, V lost 2 bases, and 12 bases had no gene match. The CDR3 spells CASSQRGEGSGRHEQYF. In DNA, the CDR3 is TGCGCCAGCAGCCAACGGGGAGAGGGTAGCGGGAGGCACGAGCAGTACTTC.

The rearrangement uses TRBV6-2 or TRBV6-3 and TRBJ2-7; TRBD2 is a possible D gene (5 bases). V lost 4 bases to trimming and J lost 4 bases, with 11 bases between them. Germline lookup yields CDR1 MNHEY and CDR2 SVGEGT. The CDR3 length is 13 residues. The CDR3 sequence is CASSFSGAYEQYF. The CDR3 nucleotides read TGTGCCAGCAGTTTCAGCGGCGCGTACGAGCAGTACTTC.

The V gene is TRBV5-1, the J gene TRBJ2-1; D is uncertain. Trimming took 0 bases from V and 3 from J, leaving 7 bases between them. The CDR3 contains 14 residues. CDR1 is SGHRS and CDR2 is YFSETQ in the germline V gene. The CDR3 DNA follows: TGCGCCAGCAGCTTGGAACCAGGCTACAATGAGCAGTTCTTC. It yields the protein CASSLEPGYNEQFF.

This chain joins TRBV4-1 and TRBJ1-2; D might be TRBD1 (5 bases). Germline lookup yields CDR1 MGHRA and CDR2 YSYEKL. V shed 0 bases and J shed 4 bases, with 15 bases lying between them. The CDR3 sequence is 16 residues long. The CDR3: CASSQDHWGRGYGYTF. The CDR3, as DNA: TGCGCCAGCAGCCAAGATCATTGGGGCAGAGGCTATGGCTACACCTTC.

V and J are TRBV6-5 and TRBJ1-4; 12 bases agree with TRBD1. V dropped 11 bases and J dropped 8; count of bases not matched to a gene: 6. The CDR3 loop spans 13 amino acids. Per germline, CDR1 MNHEY and CDR2 SVGAGI. The CDR3 coding sequence is TGTGCCGCAGGGGACAGGGGGCAAGAAAAACTGTTTTTT. Translation gives CAAGDRGQEKLFF.

CDR3 loop: CAWSVLPPTGQLYSNQPQHF. Written as DNA, the CDR3 is TGTGCCTGGAGTGTATTGCCCCCGACAGGGCAGCTTTATAGCAATCAGCCCCAGCATTTT. The chain has TRBV30 and TRBJ1-5; TRBD1 matches 7 bases. V trimming: 0 bases; J trimming: 0 bases; junction bases outside the gene matches: 17. The CDR3 runs to 20 residues. The V gene's germline CDR1 is GTSNPN and CDR2 SVGIG (reference sequence).

This chain links TRBV5-5 with TRBJ1-6, with a possible D match to TRBD1 (5 bases). Trimming removed 4 bases from V and 9 bases from J, with 14 bases in between. The CDR3 contains 14 residues. The germline V gene has CDR1 SGHKS and CDR2 YYEKEE (reference sequence). For the CDR3, the DNA is TGTGCCAGCAGCATCAGGGCCTTGGGTTCACCCCTCCACTTT. It translates to CASSIRALGSPLHF.

This clone came up once. The V and J genes are TRBV19 and TRBJ2-3; 9 bases agree with TRBD2. Germline V gives CDR1 LNHDA, CDR2 SQIVND (reference sequence). Losses at the gene ends were 6 bases for V and 4 bases for J; bases not matched to a gene: 20. The CDR3 has 19 amino acids. This CDR3 reads CASSPTLGLAFLRADTQYF. Here the CDR3 DNA reads TGTGCCAGTAGCCCCACCCTGGGACTAGCTTTTCTCCGCGCAGATACGCAGTATTTT.

Comment on this clone: The junction departs from germline at one end; a sequencing error may be responsible. This same CDR3 is encoded by further DNA sequences in the sample. V gene TRBV5-8 combines with J gene TRBJ2-1, with a possible D match to TRBD1 (7 bases). Germline V lookup: CDR1 SGHTS, CDR2 YDEGEE. The CDR3 loop spans 15 amino acids. The DNA of the CDR3 is TGTGCTAGCAGCTGGGCGGGACAGTCGCACAATGAGCAGTTCTTC. This gives the protein CASSWAGQSHNEQFF.

This clone was recorded once. This chain links TRBV15 with TRBJ2-1; 9 bases align to TRBD2. In germline, CDR1 is LNHNV, CDR2 YYDKDF (reference sequence). This CDR3 comprises 20 residues. Trimming at V came to 0 bases and at J to 1 base, leaving 13 bases not matched to a gene. CDR3 sequence reads: CATSRDLPGLARFSYNEQFF. CDR3 sequence (DNA): TGTGCCACCAGCAGAGATCTTCCAGGACTAGCGCGATTTTCCTACAATGAGCAGTTCTTC.

This chain uses TRBV19 with TRBJ2-1, with 7 bases matching TRBD2. The CDR3 contains 14 residues. The V gene's germline CDR1 is LNHDA and CDR2 SQIVND (reference sequence). Trimming cost V 2 bases and J 10 bases; bases outside gene matches: 8. In DNA, the CDR3 is TGTGCCAGTAGTATATCGGGCGGGAGAGGCGAGCAGTTCTTC. Protein sequence: CASSISGGRGEQFF.